This T cell receptor (beta chain) stems from a study of shared clonotypes between healthy human individuals. Study-level points and caveats: Some naive CD4 clonotypes, around 4.7%, turned up in common across a handful of donors. Some clonotypes were shared by all four sorted-subset donors, while others were not shared. The non-shared ones had lower generation probabilities than the shared ones.

Terminally differentiated effector memory CD45RA+ cells were excluded from the naive CD8 cells, which were CD45RO-negative and positively selected for CCR7. The authors distributed each subset's genomic DNA evenly over several immunoSEQ plates. Sorted-subset replicate PCRs used 200 to 250 ng DNA, about 30,000 T cell genomes. Some clones are missing from TCRdb's copy, which holds only in-frame ones; the method was immunoSEQ multiplex PCR. The table records approximately 590,000 clones, roughly 95% of them present only once. For this clone: Its target is unknown.

Trimming left V 1 base short and J 4 bases short, with 13 bases between. Germline V gene lookup returns CDR1 GTSNPN and CDR2 SVGIG (reference sequence). The CDR3 has 14 residues. The rearrangement joins TRBV30 to TRBJ1-1; D gene unclear. The sample consisted of naive CD8+ T cells sorted from blood. This receptor was obtained from a woman in her 30s in good health. The CDR3 coding sequence is TGTGCCTGGAGTGAAGGGTTTTCGGTCACTGAAGCTTTCTTT. Translation: CAWSEGFSVTEAFF.